This T cell receptor beta chain stems from a study of shared clonotypes between healthy human individuals. The study's findings and limits: Richness estimates generally favored naive over memory subsets.

The investigators split CD4+ cells into a CD45RA+ naive subset and a CD45RA-negative memory subset. The assay was immunoSEQ multiplex PCR, and TCRdb's table has in-frame clones only and misses some. The sample has about 2.4 million clones, around 94% seen once. Comment on this clone: Its antigen is unidentified.

This TCR came from a man between 18 and 35 years old in good health. Sequenced sample: naive CD4+ T cells sorted from blood. Documented subset: CD45RA+ positively selected.

CDR3 loop: CASRVEGRDSPLHF. In DNA, the CDR3 is TGTGCCAGCAGGGTAGAGGGCCGGGATTCACCCCTCCACTTT. The chain combines TRBV7-9 with TRBJ1-6; D ambiguous. Per the germline V gene, CDR1 is SEHNR and CDR2 is FQNEAQ (reference sequence). V gave up 6 bases and J gave up 8 bases, with 14 bases separating them. The CDR3 is 14 amino acids. Together with reference TRBV7-9 and TRBJ1-6, the CDR3 gives the full variable domain: DTGVSQNPRHKITKRGQNVTFRCDPISEHNRLYWYRQTLGQGPEFLTYFQNEAQLEKSRLLSDRFSAERPKGSFSTLEIQRTEQGDSAMYLCASRVEGRDSPLHFGNGTRLTVT.